One TCR beta chain is described in this entry. Per the germline V gene, CDR1 is SGHRS and CDR2 is YFSETQ. V dropped 1 base and J dropped 5; count of bases not matched to a gene: 14. CDR3 length: 20 amino acids. The entry originates in a study of shared clonotypes between healthy human individuals. The naive CD8 subset, CD45RO-negative cells positively selected for CCR7, excluded terminally differentiated effector memory CD45RA+ cells. Each donor was a Caucasian adult residing in Nashville, Tennessee. Method: immunoSEQ multiplex PCR; TCRdb's copy keeps in-frame clones and lacks some. The data hold 750,000 to 1,000,000 clones, with over 90% observed a single time.

Material: naive CD8+ T cells sorted from blood. This sequence originates from a man aged 30-40 years in good health. The chain joins TRBV5-1 to TRBJ2-1, with 14 positions matching TRBD2. This CDR3 is CASSLFNKDWGLAGDNEQFF. Here the CDR3 DNA reads TGCGCCAGCAGCTTGTTTAATAAGGACTGGGGACTAGCGGGGGACAATGAGCAGTTCTTC.